This T cell receptor beta chain is from a study of response to subunit inactivated influenza vaccine. The germline CDR1 and CDR2 sequences are SGHAT and FQNNGV. The CDR3 consists of 16 residues. J was trimmed by 7 bases and V by 7 bases; bases with no gene match: 12. TCRdb re-analysed the RT-PCR reads in MiXCR, keeping a single row per CDR3 protein. The table shows around 470,000 distinct CDR3 sequences, with approximately 7.7% occurring only once. The study's findings and limits: Authors proposed each seasonal influenza vaccination draws in few new T cells.

As regards this clonotype: Antigen unknown.

The sequencing here drew on PBMCs from blood, taken approximately 25 months after vaccination. J is TRBJ2-2 and V is TRBV11-2; 10 bases line up with TRBD1. The TCR was taken from a man between 50 and 69 years old who received an inactivated influenza vaccine. The CDR3 here is CASNTPRDRGGGELFF. CDR3 nucleotide sequence: TGTGCCAGCAACACGCCCCGGGACAGGGGTGGCGGGGAGCTGTTTTTT.